The 17 T cell receptor beta chains presented below share a single source sample, sequenced in a study of T cell responses to AZD1222 COVID-19 vaccine. Data came from immunoSEQ multiplex PCR; TCRdb stores just in-frame clones and leaves some out. This sample has roughly 120,000 clones; 88% occur once, and the top ten carry around 4%. The material sequenced was peripheral blood, taken 28 days after the second AZD1222 dose. These receptors were obtained from an adult who received the AZD1222 COVID-19 vaccine.

The V and J genes are TRBV28 and TRBJ2-1; 7 bases are shared with TRBD1. Trimming at V came to 8 bases and at J to 8 bases, leaving 3 bases not matched to a gene. The CDR3 runs 11 residues. Germline CDR1 is MDHEN and CDR2 is SYDVKM. The CDR3: CASGDRDEQFF. DNA of the CDR3: TGTGCCAGCGGTGACAGGGATGAGCAGTTCTTC.

The chain couples TRBV19 to TRBJ2-5; 11 positions match TRBD2. CDR3 length equals 15 residues. With 3 bases clipped from V and 5 bases from J, the junction kept 5 bases outside the gene matches. Germline V gives CDR1 LNHDA, CDR2 SQIVND (reference sequence). The DNA for the CDR3 is TGTGCCAGTAGTATCATAGCGGGGGGGCACGAGACCCAGTACTTC. As protein: CASSIIAGGHETQYF.

The CDR3 here is CASSPQGALNTEAFF. The CDR3 coding sequence is TGTGCCAGCAGCCCGCAGGGGGCTTTGAACACTGAAGCTTTCTTT. The V gene is TRBV6-6, the J gene TRBJ1-1, with 8 bases identical to TRBD1. This CDR3 region has 15 residues. Germline assignment: CDR1 MNHNY and CDR2 SVGAGI (reference sequence). Trimming at V came to 6 bases and at J to 0 bases, leaving 6 bases not matched to a gene.

This clone was seen once. The chain combines TRBV7-9 with TRBJ1-1, with D perhaps TRBD1 (5 bases). From germline, CDR1 is SEHNR and CDR2 FQNEAQ (reference sequence). The CDR3 loop spans 13 amino acids. V shed 11 bases and J shed 3 bases, with 16 bases lying between them. Here the CDR3 reads CALLRGVYTEAFF. The DNA for the CDR3 is TGTGCCCTCTTAAGAGGGGTGTACACTGAAGCTTTCTTT.

This clone was detected ten times or more. The chain carries TRBV4-3 and TRBJ2-7, with D uncertain. With 0 bases removed from V and 2 bases from J, the gap between germline ends came to 14 bases. The V gene's germline CDR1 is LGHNA and CDR2 YSLEER. The CDR3 consists of 16 residues. The CDR3 loop is CASSQDLERAPYEQYF. CDR3 coding DNA: TGCGCCAGCAGCCAAGATCTTGAGAGAGCCCCCTACGAGCAGTACTTC.

The CDR3 DNA follows: TGTGCCAGCTCACCGGCGGGACTTCTACAACAAGAGACCCAGTACTTC. It codes for CASSPAGLLQQETQYF. The J gene is TRBJ2-5, the V gene TRBV18; a possible D gene is TRBD2 (6 bases). CDR1 is KGHSH, CDR2 LQKENI, per germline. This CDR3 has 16 residues. V lost 3 bases and J lost 2, with 16 bases in between.

To note about this clone: Other DNA variants within this sample encode the same CDR3. J is TRBJ2-7 and V is TRBV7-2, with TRBD2 identical over 9 bases. The CDR3 spans 14 residues. The ends lost 3 bases at V and 2 bases at J; junction bases unmatched: 2. Germline V gene data show CDR1 as SGHTA and CDR2 as FQGNSA. CDR3 DNA: TGTGCCAGCAGCTTGGCGGGGGGGCCCTACGAGCAGTACTTC. This encodes CASSLAGGPYEQYF. The full variable domain, completed using reference TRBV7-2 and TRBJ2-7, is GAGVSQSPSNKVTEKGKDVELRCDPISGHTALYWYRQSLGQGLEFLIYFQGNSAPDKSGLPSDRFSAERTGGSVSTLTIQRTQQEDSAVYLCASSLAGGPYEQYFGPGTRLTVT.

This clone was recorded once. The gene calls are TRBV18 and TRBJ1-1; D not resolved. In germline, CDR1 is KGHSH, CDR2 LQKENI. The CDR3 is 15 residues long. The V end was cut by 0 bases, the J end by 4 bases, with 12 bases between. The CDR3, as DNA: TGTGCCAGCTCACCACCGGGCGGGAGGGCCACTGAAGCTTTCTTT. Its translation is CASSPPGGRATEAFF.

There are a few counts of this clone. The rearrangement links TRBV4-1 to TRBJ2-3; tentative D call: TRBD2 (5 bases). The CDR3 covers 17 residues. Germline CDR1 MGHRA, CDR2 YSYEKL. V gave up 5 bases and J gave up 1 base, with 19 bases separating them. The CDR3, as DNA: TGCGCCAGCAGCGAGCTCGGGAAAAGTATTCGCACAGATACGCAGTATTTT. Encoded protein: CASSELGKSIRTDTQYF.

The chain employs TRBV5-1 and TRBJ1-2; TRBD1 aligns across 7 bases. The CDR3 is 14 amino acids. Germline V gene data show CDR1 as SGHRS and CDR2 as YFSETQ. The J segment lost 5 bases and the V segment lost 3 bases, leaving 7 bases of the junction unmatched. CDR3 in amino acids: CASSSTGWSYGYTF. As DNA, the CDR3 is TGCGCCAGCAGCTCGACAGGGTGGTCTTATGGCTACACCTTC. Variable domain in full (rest from reference TRBV5-1 and TRBJ1-2): KAGVTQTPRYLIKTRGQQVTLSCSPISGHRSVSWYQQTPGQGLQFLFEYFSETQRNKGNFPGRFSGRQFSNSRSEMNVSTLELGDSALYLCASSSTGWSYGYTFGSGTRLTVV.

The J gene is TRBJ2-1, the V gene TRBV29-1, with 10 bases aligning to TRBD2. The V gene's germline CDR1 is SQVTM and CDR2 ANQGSEA. This CDR3 is 15 amino acids long. V trimming: 7 bases; J trimming: 6 bases; junction bases outside the gene matches: 12. This CDR3 reads CSAFKSGRAPNEQFF. Here the CDR3 DNA reads TGCAGCGCCTTTAAGAGCGGGAGGGCCCCCAATGAGCAGTTCTTC.

This clone was observed at least ten times. J is TRBJ2-3 and V is TRBV7-2; 9 bases line up with TRBD1. Germline CDR1 and CDR2: SGHTA and FQGNSA. The CDR3 runs 16 residues. With V trimmed by 5 bases and J by 2 bases, 8 bases remained unmatched. The CDR3 protein is CASSARQGGDTDTQYF. The CDR3 coding sequence is TGTGCCAGCAGCGCCAGACAGGGGGGTGACACAGATACGCAGTATTTT.

On this clone: Other DNA sequences within the sample encode an identical CDR3. The chain is built from TRBV19 and TRBJ2-7; possibly TRBD1 for D (5 bases). V lost 1 base and J 3 bases, leaving 7 bases between the germline ends. The CDR3 is 13 amino acids. Germline assignment: CDR1 LNHDA and CDR2 SQIVND (reference sequence). The CDR3 loop reads CASSIVDSYEQYF. DNA for the CDR3: TGTGCCAGTAGTATAGTAGACAGCTACGAGCAGTACTTC.

The chain couples TRBV5-1 to TRBJ2-7; no firm D call. Germline-derived CDR1 and CDR2 are SGHRS and YFSETQ. Trimming took off 1 base at V and 4 bases at J, with 6 bases between the two ends. The CDR3 is made up of 12 amino acids. CDR3 protein: CASSLPPYEQYF. The CDR3 bases are TGCGCCAGCAGCTTGCCCCCTTACGAGCAGTACTTC.

The chain couples TRBV6-1 to TRBJ2-5; 8 nucleotides align to TRBD2. V was clipped by 6 bases and J by 2 bases; unmatched bases: 8. The V gene's germline CDR1 is MNHNS and CDR2 SASEGT. The CDR3 is 15 residues long. The CDR3 loop is CASSTLGGGQETQYF. The CDR3 DNA follows: TGTGCCAGCAGCACCCTCGGCGGGGGGCAAGAGACCCAGTACTTC.

This clone has just a few counts. The rearrangement links TRBV5-4 to TRBJ2-2; the match to TRBD2 covers 8 bases. V was pared by 5 bases and J by 6 bases, with 6 bases of the junction left unmatched. CDR3 length: 14 residues. CDR1 and CDR2 (germline): SGHNT, YYREEE (reference sequence). The CDR3 bases are TGTGCCAGCAGGAAAGCGGGGGTGTCCGGGGAGCTGTTTTTT. Amino acid sequence: CASRKAGVSGELFF.

This chain uses TRBV6-5 with TRBJ1-6; TRBD1 agrees at 7 bases. The CDR3 loop spans 13 amino acids. Germline V gene sequence: CDR1 MNHEY, CDR2 SVGAGI. J was trimmed by 8 bases and V by 6 bases; bases with no gene match: 4. CDR3 region: CASSPTGDSPLHF. The DNA for the CDR3 is TGTGCCAGCAGCCCAACAGGGGATTCACCCCTCCACTTT.